This T cell receptor (beta chain) stems from a study of spatial heterogeneity in lung cancer. The germline V gene encodes CDR1 SGHDN and CDR2 FVKESK. The CDR3 runs to 14 residues. Trimming took 1 base from V and 4 from J; bases not matched to a gene: 4. Documented time point: blood at routine non-recurrence follow-up after resection. TCRdb ran MiXCR on the 5' RACE reads and lists one entry per CDR3 protein. The table lists more than 75,000 distinct CDR3 sequences, approximately 19% of them singletons, with 21% in the top ten. This clonotype turned up a few times. Source: PBMCs, taken at follow-up. The chain carries TRBV14 and TRBJ2-7; 7 bases are shared with TRBD2. This receptor was identified in a male donor with early-stage non-small cell lung cancer. The CDR3 sequence: CASSQASGLYEQYF. CDR3 nucleotide sequence: TGTGCCAGCAGCCAAGCTAGCGGCCTATACGAGCAGTACTTC.